The T cell receptor beta chain described here comes from a study of blood T cell repertoires in COVID-19. Study details: Italy, Spain and the United States were the sources of the convalescent and acute COVID-19 samples. Nucleic acid was either cDNA or gDNA, and it came from T cells, B-cell-depleted T cells, or PBMCs.

V was cut by 2 bases and J by 4 bases, with 11 bases left in between. CDR3 length equals 15 residues. Looked up from germline, CDR1 is SGHTA and CDR2 is FQGNSA. Repertoires were generated with immunoSEQ multiplex PCR, while TCRdb's copy carries only in-frame clones and drops some. The table includes under 200,000 clones, approximately 82% detected once. Participants were aged 18 to 89 years from approximately 24 US areas. Assignment of participants to cohorts was predicated upon participant-reported clinical history. This sequence joins TRBV7-2 and TRBJ2-2; the D gene is possibly TRBD1 (5 bases). The receptor comes from an older woman with acute COVID-19. Sequencing was carried out using PBMCs or T cells enriched from blood (not recorded which). The CDR3 is CASSLNRGATGELFF. The CDR3 nucleotides read TGTGCCAGCAGCTTAAATAGGGGCGCCACCGGGGAGCTGTTTTTT.